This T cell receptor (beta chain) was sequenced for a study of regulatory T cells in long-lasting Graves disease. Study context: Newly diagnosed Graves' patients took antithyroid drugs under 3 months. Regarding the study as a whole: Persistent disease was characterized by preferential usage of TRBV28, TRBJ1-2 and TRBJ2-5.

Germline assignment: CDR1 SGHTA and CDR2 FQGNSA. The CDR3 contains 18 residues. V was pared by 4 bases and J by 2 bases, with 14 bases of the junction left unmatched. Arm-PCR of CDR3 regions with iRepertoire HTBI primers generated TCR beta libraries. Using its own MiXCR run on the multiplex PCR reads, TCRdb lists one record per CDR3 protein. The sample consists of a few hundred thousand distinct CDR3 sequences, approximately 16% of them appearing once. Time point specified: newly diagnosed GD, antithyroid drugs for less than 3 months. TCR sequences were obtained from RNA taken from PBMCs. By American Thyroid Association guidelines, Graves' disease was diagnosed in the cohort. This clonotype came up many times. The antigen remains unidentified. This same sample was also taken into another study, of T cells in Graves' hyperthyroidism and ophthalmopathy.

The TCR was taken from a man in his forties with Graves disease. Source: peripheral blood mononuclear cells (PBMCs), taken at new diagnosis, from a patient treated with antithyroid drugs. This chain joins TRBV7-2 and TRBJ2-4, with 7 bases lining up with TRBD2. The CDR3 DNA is TGTGCCAGCAGCTCAAGGGCCCCGGGAGGCGATACCAAAAACATTCAGTACTTC. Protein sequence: CASSSRAPGGDTKNIQYF.